This T cell receptor (beta chain) was identified in a study of blood T cell repertoires in COVID-19 (dated by TCRdb to 2018 to 2021). Notes on the research overall: Collaborator samples came from the United States, Italy and Spain and covered acute and convalescent phases of COVID-19. The material from the prospective study consisted of cDNA or gDNA derived from T cells, B-cell-depleted T cells, or PBMCs. Deeply sampled blood TCRbeta repertoires from subjects exposed to, actively infected with, or recovered from COVID-19 were included in the dataset. A freely available public database, intended as a resource for researchers studying the immune response to SARS-CoV-2, is where the repertoires were released. The samples were drawn from the first 160 participants of the ongoing ImmuneRACE study and from roughly 1,300 subjects provided by 6 global collaborators. A de-identified subject ID, COVID-19 status, age in years and sex were almost always included in the sample metadata. Where HLA class I and class II types were available, the types were taken from metadata supplied by the sample provider, not from assay-based typing.

In Seattle, one collaborating source enrolled patients while the infection was active and tracked those patients longitudinally over the course of disease. Each collaborating institution followed its own protocols to collect whole blood in K2EDTA tubes. For TCRbeta analysis, collaborators shipped samples as frozen whole blood, isolated PBMCs, or DNA extracted from either of those sample types. Summary of the overall study and its limitations: The amount of clinical and demographic metadata varied by source and participant and was provided uncurated.

This clone has a single count. The antigen this receptor binds is unknown. No base quality values were provided; no much bigger clone lies one nucleotide off. TCRbeta CDR3 regions were amplified from genomic DNA using the immunoSEQ Assay, a bias-controlled multiplex PCR. Under the source paper's analysis protocol: The number of nucleated cells in each sample was estimated by amplification of reference gene primers within the assay. To quantify the absolute abundance of each unique TCRbeta CDR3 rearrangement, sequence reads were collapsed and filtered. Productive Simpson clonality was computed per sample as the square root of Simpson's diversity index over productive rearrangements. Imported from immuneACCESS, the table was reduced by TCRdb to in-frame sequences with V and J called. These copies leave out some clones; in studies compared against another copy, an unresolved V gene accounts for under half, and the cause of the remainder is not known. The V and J calls and clone size were taken over from that table, and D and trimming were inferred from the DNA. The sample profile shows about 150,000 clones; roughly 88% of them were found once. Approximately 5% of the sample lies in the top ten.

The germline V gene encodes CDR1 KGHSH and CDR2 LQKENI. V was cut back by 3 bases and J by 10 bases, leaving a gap of 19 bases between them. The CDR3 runs 15 amino acids, cysteine and phenylalanine included. Kept here is only the CDR3 DNA, which spans 45 bases and is read in frame from base 1. The TCR originated in a man between 18 and 35 years old with COVID-19, enrolled during active disease. Sequencing used peripheral blood. This sequence uses TRBV18 and TRBJ2-1, with a weak D call of TRBD1 (6 bases match). The CDR3 protein: CASSPPGTARGEQFF. The DNA is as follows: TGTGCCAGCTCACCGCCCGGCACAGCCAGGGGCGAGCAGTTCTTC.